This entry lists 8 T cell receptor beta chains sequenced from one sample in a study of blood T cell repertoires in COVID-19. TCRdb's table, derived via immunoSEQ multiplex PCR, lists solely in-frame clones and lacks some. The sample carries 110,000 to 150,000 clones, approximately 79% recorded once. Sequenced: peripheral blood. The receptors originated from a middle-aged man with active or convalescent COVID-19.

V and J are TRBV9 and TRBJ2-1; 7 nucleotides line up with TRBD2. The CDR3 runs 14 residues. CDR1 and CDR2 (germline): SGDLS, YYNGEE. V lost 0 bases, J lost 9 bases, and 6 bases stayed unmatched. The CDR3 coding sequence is TGTGCCAGCAGCGTAGTCGCGGGAGCGGGTGAGCAGTTCTTC. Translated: CASSVVAGAGEQFF.

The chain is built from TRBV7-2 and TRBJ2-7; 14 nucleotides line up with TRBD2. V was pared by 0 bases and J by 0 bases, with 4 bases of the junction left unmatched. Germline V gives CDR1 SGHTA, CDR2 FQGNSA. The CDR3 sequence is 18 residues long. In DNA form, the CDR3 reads TGTGCCAGCAGCTTAGCAGCCGGGACTAGCGGGAGCTCCTACGAGCAGTACTTC. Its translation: CASSLAAGTSGSSYEQYF.

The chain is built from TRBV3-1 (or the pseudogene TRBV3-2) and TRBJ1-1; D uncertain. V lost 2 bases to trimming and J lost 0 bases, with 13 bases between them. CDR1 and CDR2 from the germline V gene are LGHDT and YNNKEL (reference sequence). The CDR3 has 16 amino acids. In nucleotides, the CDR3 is TGTGCCAGCAGCCAAAGCCCCTACGGGATGAACACTGAAGCTTTCTTT. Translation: CASSQSPYGMNTEAFF.

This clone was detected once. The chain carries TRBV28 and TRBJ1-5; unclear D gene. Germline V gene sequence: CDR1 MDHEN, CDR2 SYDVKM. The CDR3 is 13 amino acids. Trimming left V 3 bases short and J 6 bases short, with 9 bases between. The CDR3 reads CASSFGRGQPQHF. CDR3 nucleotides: TGTGCCAGCAGTTTCGGCCGGGGTCAGCCCCAGCATTTT.

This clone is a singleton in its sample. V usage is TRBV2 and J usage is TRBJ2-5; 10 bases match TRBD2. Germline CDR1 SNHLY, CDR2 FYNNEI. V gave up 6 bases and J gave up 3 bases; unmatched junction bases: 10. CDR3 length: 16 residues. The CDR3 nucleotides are TGTGCCAGCAGCCTAGCGGGAGAGGGGTACGAAGAGACCCAGTACTTC. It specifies CASSLAGEGYEETQYF.

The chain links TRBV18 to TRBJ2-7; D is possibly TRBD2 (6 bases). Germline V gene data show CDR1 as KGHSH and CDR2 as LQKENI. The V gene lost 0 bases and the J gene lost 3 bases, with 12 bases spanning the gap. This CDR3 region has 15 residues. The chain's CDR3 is CASSPPEGIGYEQYF. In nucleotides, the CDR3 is TGTGCCAGCTCACCACCGGAGGGGATTGGCTACGAGCAGTACTTC.

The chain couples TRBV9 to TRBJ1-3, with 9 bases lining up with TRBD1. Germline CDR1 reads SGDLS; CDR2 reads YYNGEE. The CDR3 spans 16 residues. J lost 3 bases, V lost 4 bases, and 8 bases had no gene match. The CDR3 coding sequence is TGTGCCAGCAGCCCGGACAGGGGCACCTTTGGAAACACCATATATTTT. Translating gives CASSPDRGTFGNTIYF.

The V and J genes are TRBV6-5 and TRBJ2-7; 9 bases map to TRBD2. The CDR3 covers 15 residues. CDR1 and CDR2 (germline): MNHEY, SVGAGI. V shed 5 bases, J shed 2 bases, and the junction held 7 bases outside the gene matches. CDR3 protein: CASSPTSGSTYEQYF. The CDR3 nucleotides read TGTGCCAGCAGTCCCACTAGCGGGTCAACCTACGAGCAGTACTTC.